This T cell receptor (beta chain) was sequenced for a study of low-dose radiotherapy and immunotherapy resistance in tumors. This clonotype has ten or more counts. In germline, CDR1 is SGHTS, CDR2 YDEGEE. This CDR3 is 13 amino acids long. Between the trimmed V and J ends, which lost 0 bases and 4 bases, there was a span of 5 bases. The time point was: before trial treatment. Patients who could take part had advanced solid tumors with no tumor-infiltrating lymphocytes. Primers targeting TRAV and TRBV primed first-strand cDNA, covering alpha and beta chains. The authors amplified TCRs for about 20 PCR cycles with a constant-region primer and a V-primer adapter. TCRdb ran MiXCR on the reads and lists one entry per CDR3 protein. The sample includes around 99,000 distinct CDR3 sequences, around 9.2% seen only once; the top ten take more than 0.85%.

V and J are TRBV5-8 and TRBJ1-5, with unresolved D. This clonotype was obtained from a male donor with prostate cancer. Sequencing was performed on PBMCs, taken before treatment. The CDR3 sequence is CASSLEQNQPQHF. The CDR3 nucleotides read TGTGCCAGCAGCTTGGAACAGAATCAGCCCCAGCATTTT.